Listed below are T cell receptor beta chains from one sample, sequenced in a study of cytomegalovirus exposure and HLA in healthy donors. Measured with immunoSEQ multiplex PCR; TCRdb has only the in-frame clones, and not every one. The sample lists fewer than 25,000 clones; 70% to 80% were seen once. Sequenced input: PBMCs. Receptor source: a man aged 55 to 70 in good health and CMV-seronegative. Each CDR3 is given with its conserved first and last residue. Fields, in order: clone size, J gene, D gene, V gene, CDR3 protein, CDR3 DNA. D genes are given only for firm matches. A row's size may be missing; if present it is once, few, many or a size class.

once TRBJ2-1 . TRBV19 CASSIFRLGYNEQFF TGTGCCAGTAGTATATTCAGGTTGGGTTACAATGAGCAGTTCTTC
. TRBJ1-1 . TRBV7-3 CASSSQINTEAFF TGTGCCAGCAGTAGCCAGATAAACACTGAAGCTTTCTTT
. TRBJ1-2 TRBD1 TRBV19 CASSTGTGSHGYTF TGTGCCAGTAGTACCGGGACAGGGAGTCATGGCTACACCTTC
. TRBJ1-2 TRBD1 TRBV19 CASRDRGNDYGYTF TGTGCCAGTAGAGACAGGGGGAACGACTATGGCTACACCTTC
. TRBJ2-7 TRBD2 TRBV6-5 CASSYETSGGNEQYF TGTGCCAGCAGTTACGAGACTAGCGGGGGGAACGAGCAGTACTTC
. TRBJ2-5 TRBD1 TRBV6-5 CASGHGPGGQETQYF TGTGCCAGCGGGCACGGCCCAGGGGGCCAAGAGACCCAGTACTTC
. TRBJ2-3 . TRBV30 CAWSVQGTDTQYF TGTGCCTGGAGTGTACAGGGCACAGATACGCAGTATTTT
. TRBJ2-7 . TRBV21-1 CASSPGCGYEQYF TGTGCCAGCAGCCCCGGTTGCGGGTACGAGCAGTACTTC
. TRBJ2-7 . TRBV21-1 CASSSEKGRGLSYEQYF TGTGCCAGCAGCTCAGAAAAGGGCAGGGGGCTATCCTACGAGCAGTACTTC
. TRBJ2-3 TRBD1 TRBV27 CASSLRGGASRDTQYF TGTGCCAGCAGTTTACGAGGGGGCGCGTCTAGAGATACGCAGTATTTT
once TRBJ2-7 . TRBV7-2 CASSLDGGSYEQYF TGTGCCAGCAGCTTAGATGGAGGTTCCTACGAGCAGTACTTC
. TRBJ1-6 . TRBV7-9 CASSLLTGNSPLHF TGTGCCAGCAGCTTATTAACGGGTAATTCACCCCTCCACTTT
. TRBJ2-3 TRBD1 TRBV7-9 CSSSSGDRDLTDTQYF TGTTCCAGCAGCTCTGGGGACAGGGACCTCACAGATACGCAGTATTTT
. TRBJ2-7 TRBD1 TRBV7-2 CASSPDRRGEQYF TGTGCCAGCAGCCCGGACAGGCGTGGGGAGCAGTACTTC
. TRBJ1-4 TRBD1 TRBV6-4 CASSVKGAATNEKLFF TGTGCCAGCAGCGTAAAGGGGGCCGCAACTAATGAAAAACTGTTTTTT
. TRBJ2-7 . TRBV30 CAWSGVYEQYF TGTGCCTGGAGCGGGGTCTACGAGCAGTACTTC
. TRBJ2-5 TRBD1 TRBV11-2 CASSAGGHIETQYF TGTGCCAGCAGCGCAGGGGGCCACATAGAGACCCAGTACTTC
. TRBJ2-3 . TRBV21-1 CASSAPVRGRSTDTQYF TGTGCCAGCTCAGCACCCGTACGCGGGAGGAGCACAGATACGCAGTATTTT
. TRBJ2-7 . TRBV7-8 CASSLEQGYEQYF TGTGCCAGCAGCTTAGAACAGGGTTACGAGCAGTACTTC
. TRBJ2-5 TRBD1 TRBV11-2 CASSLGQGWGLYF TGTGCCAGCAGCTTAGGACAGGGGTGGGGGTTGTACTTC
. TRBJ1-1 . TRBV9 CASSVGEGPEAFF TGTGCCAGCAGCGTAGGCGAGGGCCCTGAAGCTTTCTTT
. TRBJ1-1 . TRBV7-8 CASSLSGTGNTEAFF TGTGCCAGCAGCTTATCAGGTACAGGCAACACTGAAGCTTTCTTT
few TRBJ1-1 TRBD1 TRBV5-1 CASSLRTGEIAEAFF TGCGCCAGCAGCCTCAGGACAGGGGAGATCGCTGAAGCTTTCTTT
. TRBJ2-4 TRBD1 TRBV6-5 CASSYSGQGKNIQYF TGTGCCAGCAGTTACTCGGGACAGGGAAAAAACATTCAGTACTTC